This TCR beta chain appears in the sequencing data of a study of cytomegalovirus exposure and HLA in healthy donors. PCR used 60 Vbeta primers and 13 Jbeta primers. Here immunoSEQ multiplex PCR was the method, and the copy in TCRdb shows in-frame clones only, minus some. The table counts roughly 42,000 clones; less than 1.5% lies in the top ten. Trimming cost V 6 bases and J 7 bases; bases outside gene matches: 12. Germline values: CDR1 MNHGY, CDR2 SAAAGT. The CDR3 is 14 amino acids. General observations from the study: The study designated fewer than 200 TCR beta chains cytomegalovirus-associated. TCR beta V- and J-gene trimming was later associated with a missense DCLRE1C variant. About 87% or about 30% of the time was how often most TCR beta V segments were productive, according to an earlier analysis.

With regard to this clone: The antigen is undetermined.

This clonotype was obtained from a man aged 25 to 40 in good health and CMV-seronegative. This chain joins TRBV6-8 and TRBJ2-7; 7 nucleotides match TRBD2. The material sequenced was PBMCs. CDR3 protein: CASSLSGGSKEQYF. Written as DNA, the CDR3 is TGTGCCAGCAGCCTTAGTGGCGGGAGTAAAGAGCAGTACTTC.